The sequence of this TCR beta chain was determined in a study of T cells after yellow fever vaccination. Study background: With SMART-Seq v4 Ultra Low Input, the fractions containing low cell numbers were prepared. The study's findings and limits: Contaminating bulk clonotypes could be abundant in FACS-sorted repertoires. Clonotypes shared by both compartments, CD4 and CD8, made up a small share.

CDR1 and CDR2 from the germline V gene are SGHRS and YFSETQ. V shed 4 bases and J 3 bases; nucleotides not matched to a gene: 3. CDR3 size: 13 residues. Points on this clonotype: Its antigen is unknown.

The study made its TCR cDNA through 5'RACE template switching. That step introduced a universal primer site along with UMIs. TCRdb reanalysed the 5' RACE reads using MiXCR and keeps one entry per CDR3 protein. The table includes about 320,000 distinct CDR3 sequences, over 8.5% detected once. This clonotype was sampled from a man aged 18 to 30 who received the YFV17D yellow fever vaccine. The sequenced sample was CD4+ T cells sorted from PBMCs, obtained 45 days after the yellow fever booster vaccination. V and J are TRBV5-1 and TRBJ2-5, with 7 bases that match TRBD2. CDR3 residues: CASSSGMEETQYF. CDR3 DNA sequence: TGCGCCAGCAGCAGCGGGATGGAAGAGACCCAGTACTTC.